This section outlines one TCR beta chain sequence together with its context. Its antigen is still unknown. This specimen comes from a study of CD8 T cells in ankylosing spondylitis. Findings of the study overall: Disease-linked clones, CD8+, were relatively rare in peripheral blood. What seemed typical of ankylosing spondylitis blood was a TCR beta motif built from fewer than ten highly homologous variants. Before this, some motif variants had been reported in reactive arthritis synovial fluid and blood.

Germline CDR1 reads SGHAT; CDR2 reads FQNNGV. With 1 base removed from V and 8 bases from J, the gap between germline ends came to 8 bases. The CDR3 runs 12 residues. Library preparation for TCR beta used quantitative 5'-RACE with molecular barcodes. One entry per CDR3 protein results from TCRdb running MiXCR on the 5' RACE reads. The sample includes roughly 700,000 distinct CDR3 sequences, roughly 19% seen only once; the top ten take over 15%. The TCR comes from a male donor with ankylosing spondylitis. This chain links TRBV11-2 with TRBJ1-2; D is undetermined. The sequencing input was blood, either unsorted or a sorted T cell fraction (not recorded which). The CDR3 DNA reads TGTGCCAGCAGCTTAGTTGGCAGGGGCTACACCTTC. Translation: CASSLVGRGYTF. The full variable domain, with the rest looked up from reference TRBV11-2 and TRBJ1-2, is EAGVAQSPRYKIIEKRQSVAFWCNPISGHATLYWYQQILGQGPKLLIQFQNNGVVDDSQLPKDRFSAERLKGVDSTLKIQPAKLEDSAVYLCASSLVGRGYTFGSGTRLTVV.